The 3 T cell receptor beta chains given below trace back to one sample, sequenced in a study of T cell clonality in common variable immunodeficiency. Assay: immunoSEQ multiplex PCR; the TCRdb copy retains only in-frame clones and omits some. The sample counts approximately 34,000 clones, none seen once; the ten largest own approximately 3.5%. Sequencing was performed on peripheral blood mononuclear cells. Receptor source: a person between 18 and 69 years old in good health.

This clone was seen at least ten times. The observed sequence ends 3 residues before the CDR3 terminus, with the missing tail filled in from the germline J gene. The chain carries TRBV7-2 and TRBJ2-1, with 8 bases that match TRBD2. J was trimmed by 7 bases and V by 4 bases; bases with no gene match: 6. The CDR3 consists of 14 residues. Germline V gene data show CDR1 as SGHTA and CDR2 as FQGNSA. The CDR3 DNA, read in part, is TGTGCCAGCAGCTCCAGCGGGAGAGGAAATGAG. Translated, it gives CASSSSGRGNE. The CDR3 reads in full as CASSSSGRGNEQFF.

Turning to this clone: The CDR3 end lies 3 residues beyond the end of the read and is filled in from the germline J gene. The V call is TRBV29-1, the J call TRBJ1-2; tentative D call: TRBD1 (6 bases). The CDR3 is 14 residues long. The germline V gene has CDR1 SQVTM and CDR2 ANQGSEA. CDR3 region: CSVEDYLVRGGYTF. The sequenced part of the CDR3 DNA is TGCAGCGTTGAAGATTATTTAGTCAGGGGCGGC.

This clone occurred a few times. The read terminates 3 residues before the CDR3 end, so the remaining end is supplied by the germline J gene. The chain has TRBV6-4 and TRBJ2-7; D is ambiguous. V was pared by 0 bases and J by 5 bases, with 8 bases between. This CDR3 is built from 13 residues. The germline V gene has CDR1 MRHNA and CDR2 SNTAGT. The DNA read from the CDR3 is TGTGCCAGCAGTGACTCTAGAAGCCACGAG. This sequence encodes CASSDSRSHE. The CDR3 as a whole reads CASSDSRSHEQYF.